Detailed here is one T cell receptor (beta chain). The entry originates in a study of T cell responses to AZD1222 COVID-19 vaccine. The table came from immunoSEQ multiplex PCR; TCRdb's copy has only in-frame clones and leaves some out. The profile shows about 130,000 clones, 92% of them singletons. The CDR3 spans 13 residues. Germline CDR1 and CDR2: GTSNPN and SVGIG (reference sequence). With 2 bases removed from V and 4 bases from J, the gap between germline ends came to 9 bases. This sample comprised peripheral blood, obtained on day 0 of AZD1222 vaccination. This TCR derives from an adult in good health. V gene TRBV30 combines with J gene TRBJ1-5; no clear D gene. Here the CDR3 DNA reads TGTGCCTGGAGTCCCAACCTTAATCAGCCCCAGCATTTT. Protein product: CAWSPNLNQPQHF.